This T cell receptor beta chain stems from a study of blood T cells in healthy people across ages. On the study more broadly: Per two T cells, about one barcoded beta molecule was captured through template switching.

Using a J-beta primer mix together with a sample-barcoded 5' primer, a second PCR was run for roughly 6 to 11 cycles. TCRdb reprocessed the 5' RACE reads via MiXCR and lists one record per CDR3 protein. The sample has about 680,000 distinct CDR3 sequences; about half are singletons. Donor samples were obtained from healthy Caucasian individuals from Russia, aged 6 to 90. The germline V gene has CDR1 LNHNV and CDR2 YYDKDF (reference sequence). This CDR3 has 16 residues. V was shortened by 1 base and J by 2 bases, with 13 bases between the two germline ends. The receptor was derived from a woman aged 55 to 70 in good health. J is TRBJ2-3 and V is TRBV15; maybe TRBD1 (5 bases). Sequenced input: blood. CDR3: CATSRVYGAATDTQYF. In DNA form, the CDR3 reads TGTGCCACCAGCAGAGTTTATGGGGCCGCCACAGATACGCAGTATTTT.